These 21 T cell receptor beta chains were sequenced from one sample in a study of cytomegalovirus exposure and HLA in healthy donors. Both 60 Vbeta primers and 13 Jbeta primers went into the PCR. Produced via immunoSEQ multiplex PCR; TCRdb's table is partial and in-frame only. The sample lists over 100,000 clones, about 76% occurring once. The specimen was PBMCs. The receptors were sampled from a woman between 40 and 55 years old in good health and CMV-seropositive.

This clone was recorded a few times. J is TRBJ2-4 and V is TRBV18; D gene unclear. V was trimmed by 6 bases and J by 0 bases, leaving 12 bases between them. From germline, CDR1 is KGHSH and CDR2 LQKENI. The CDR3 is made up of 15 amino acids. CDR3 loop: CASSGADLAKNIQYF. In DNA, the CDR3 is TGTGCCAGCTCTGGAGCCGATCTAGCCAAAAACATTCAGTACTTC. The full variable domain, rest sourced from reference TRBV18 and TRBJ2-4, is NAGVMQNPRHLVRRRGQEARLRCSPMKGHSHVYWYRQLPEEGLKFMVYLQKENIIDESGMPKERFSAEFPKEGPSILRIQQVVRGDSAAYFCASSGADLAKNIQYFGAGTRLSVL.

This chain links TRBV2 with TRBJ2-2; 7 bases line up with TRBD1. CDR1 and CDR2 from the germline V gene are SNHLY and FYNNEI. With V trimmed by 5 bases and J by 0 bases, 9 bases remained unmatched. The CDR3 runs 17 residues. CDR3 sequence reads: CASSITWDRPNTGELFF. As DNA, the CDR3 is TGTGCCAGCAGTATAACTTGGGACAGACCGAACACCGGGGAGCTGTTTTTT.

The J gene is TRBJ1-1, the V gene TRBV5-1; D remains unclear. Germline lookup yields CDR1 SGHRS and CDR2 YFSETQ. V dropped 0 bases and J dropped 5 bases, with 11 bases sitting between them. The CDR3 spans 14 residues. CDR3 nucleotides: TGCGCCAGCAGCTTGGGAGTAGGGAGTACTGAAGCTTTCTTT. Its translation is CASSLGVGSTEAFF.

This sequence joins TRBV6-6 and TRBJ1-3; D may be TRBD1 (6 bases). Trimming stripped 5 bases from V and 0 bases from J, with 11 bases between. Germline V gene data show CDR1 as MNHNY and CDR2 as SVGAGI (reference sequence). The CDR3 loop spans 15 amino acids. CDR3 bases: TGTGCCAGCAGTCTCGACAGGCACTCTGGAAACACCATATATTTT. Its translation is CASSLDRHSGNTIYF.

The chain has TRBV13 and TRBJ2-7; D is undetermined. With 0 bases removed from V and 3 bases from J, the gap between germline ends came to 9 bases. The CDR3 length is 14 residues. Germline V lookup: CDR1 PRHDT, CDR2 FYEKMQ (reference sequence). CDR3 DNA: TGTGCCAGCAGCTTAGGCGCGAGTAACTACGAGCAGTACTTC. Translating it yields CASSLGASNYEQYF.

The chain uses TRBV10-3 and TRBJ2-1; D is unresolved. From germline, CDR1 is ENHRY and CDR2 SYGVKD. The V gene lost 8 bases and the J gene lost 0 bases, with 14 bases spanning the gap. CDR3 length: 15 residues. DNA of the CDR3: TGTGCCATCGGTTCGTTGGCAAGCTCCTACAATGAGCAGTTCTTC. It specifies CAIGSLASSYNEQFF.

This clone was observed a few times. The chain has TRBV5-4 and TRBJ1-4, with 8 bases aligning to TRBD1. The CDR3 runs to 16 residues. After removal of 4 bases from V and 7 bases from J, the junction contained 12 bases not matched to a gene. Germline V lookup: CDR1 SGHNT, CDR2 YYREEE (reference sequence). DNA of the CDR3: TGTGCCAGCAGCGAGGACAGGGCCGGGGGTGGTGAAAAACTGTTTTTT. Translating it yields CASSEDRAGGGEKLFF.

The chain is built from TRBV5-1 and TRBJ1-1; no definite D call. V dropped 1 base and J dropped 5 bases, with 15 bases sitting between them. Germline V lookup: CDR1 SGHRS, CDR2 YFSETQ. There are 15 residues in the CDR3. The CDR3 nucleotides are TGCGCCAGCAGCTTGTCCGGGGTGATACGGACTGAAGCTTTCTTT. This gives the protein CASSLSGVIRTEAFF.

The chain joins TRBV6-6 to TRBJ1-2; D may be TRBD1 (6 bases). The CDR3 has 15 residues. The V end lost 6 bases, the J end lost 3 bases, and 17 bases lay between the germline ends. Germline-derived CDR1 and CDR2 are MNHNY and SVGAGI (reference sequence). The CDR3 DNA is TGTGCCAGCAGCTACGGGGGCAGGGCAGACTATGGCTACACCTTC. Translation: CASSYGGRADYGYTF.

CDR3 sequence reads: CASSWDTLRDTEAFF. For the CDR3, the DNA is TGTGCCAGCAGCTGGGACACCCTAAGGGACACTGAAGCTTTCTTT. The chain employs TRBV11-2 and TRBJ1-1; D might be TRBD1 (6 bases). CDR3 length equals 15 residues. V shed 4 bases and J shed 3 bases, with 15 bases lying between them. The germline V gene has CDR1 SGHAT and CDR2 FQNNGV.

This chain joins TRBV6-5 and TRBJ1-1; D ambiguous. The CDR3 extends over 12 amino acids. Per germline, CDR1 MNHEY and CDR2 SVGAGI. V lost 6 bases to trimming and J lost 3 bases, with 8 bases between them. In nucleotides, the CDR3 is TGTGCCAGCAGCCGCCGGGACACTGAAGCTTTCTTT. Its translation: CASSRRDTEAFF.

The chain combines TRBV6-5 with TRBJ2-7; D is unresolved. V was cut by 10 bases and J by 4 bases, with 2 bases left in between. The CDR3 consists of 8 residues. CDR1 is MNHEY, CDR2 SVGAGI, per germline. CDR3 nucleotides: TGTGCCATATACGAGCAGTACTTC. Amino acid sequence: CAIYEQYF.

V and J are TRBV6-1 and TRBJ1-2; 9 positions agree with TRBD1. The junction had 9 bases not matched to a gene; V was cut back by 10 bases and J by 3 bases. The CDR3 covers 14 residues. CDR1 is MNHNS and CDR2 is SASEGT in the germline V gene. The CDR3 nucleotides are TGTGCCACCGACACGACAGGGGGGCACTATGGCTACACCTTC. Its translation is CATDTTGGHYGYTF.

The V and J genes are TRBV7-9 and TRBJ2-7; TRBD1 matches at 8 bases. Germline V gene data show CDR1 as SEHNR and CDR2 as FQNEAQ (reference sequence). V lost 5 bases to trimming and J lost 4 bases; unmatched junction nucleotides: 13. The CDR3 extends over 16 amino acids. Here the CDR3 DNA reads TGTGCCAGCAGCCGCGTCGGTGGGACAGGTATTTACGAGCAGTACTTC. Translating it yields CASSRVGGTGIYEQYF.

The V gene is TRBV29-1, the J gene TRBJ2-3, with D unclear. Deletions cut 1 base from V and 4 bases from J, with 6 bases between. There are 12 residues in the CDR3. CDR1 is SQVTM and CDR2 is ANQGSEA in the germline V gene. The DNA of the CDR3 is TGCAGCGTTGAAGGCGGCGCAGATACGCAGTATTTT. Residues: CSVEGGADTQYF.

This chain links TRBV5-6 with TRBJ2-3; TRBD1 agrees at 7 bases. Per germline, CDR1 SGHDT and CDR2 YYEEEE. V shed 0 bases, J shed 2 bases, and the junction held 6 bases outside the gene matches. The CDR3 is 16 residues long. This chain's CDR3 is CASSLDRGQFTDTQYF. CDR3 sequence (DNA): TGTGCCAGCAGCTTGGATAGGGGGCAATTCACAGATACGCAGTATTTT.

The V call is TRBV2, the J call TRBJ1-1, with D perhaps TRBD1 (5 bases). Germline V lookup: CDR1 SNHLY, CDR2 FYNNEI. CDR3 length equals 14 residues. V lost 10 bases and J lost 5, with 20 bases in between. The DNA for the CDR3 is TGTGCCATCAGGAAATCAGCACAGGAGACTGAAGCTTTCTTT. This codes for CAIRKSAQETEAFF.

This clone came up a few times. CDR3 in amino acids: CASSDSLQGSVGGYTF. CDR3 nucleotide sequence: TGTGCCAGCAGTGACTCGCTCCAGGGAAGCGTCGGGGGCTACACCTTC. V usage is TRBV25-1 and J usage is TRBJ1-2; D might be TRBD1 (5 bases). With 3 bases removed from V and 8 bases from J, the gap between germline ends came to 22 bases. CDR1 is MGHDK and CDR2 is SYGVNS in the germline V gene. There are 16 residues in the CDR3.

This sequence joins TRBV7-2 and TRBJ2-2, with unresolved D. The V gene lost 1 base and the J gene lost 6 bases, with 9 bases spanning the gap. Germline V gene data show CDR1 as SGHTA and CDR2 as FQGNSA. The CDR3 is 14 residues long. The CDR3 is CASSLVGVSGELFF. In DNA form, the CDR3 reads TGTGCCAGCAGCTTAGTCGGAGTGTCCGGGGAGCTGTTTTTT.

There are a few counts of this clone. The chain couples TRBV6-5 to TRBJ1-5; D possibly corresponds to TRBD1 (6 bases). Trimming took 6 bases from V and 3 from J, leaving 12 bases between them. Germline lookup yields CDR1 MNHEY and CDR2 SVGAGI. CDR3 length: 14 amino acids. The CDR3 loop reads CASSPRTVNQPQHF. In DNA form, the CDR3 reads TGTGCCAGCAGCCCCAGGACAGTCAATCAGCCCCAGCATTTT.

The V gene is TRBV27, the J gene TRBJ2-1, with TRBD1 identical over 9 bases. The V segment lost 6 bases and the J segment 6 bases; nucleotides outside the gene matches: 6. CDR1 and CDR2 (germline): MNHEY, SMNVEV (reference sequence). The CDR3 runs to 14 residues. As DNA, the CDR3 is TGTGCCAGCAGCAGGGACAGGGTGTCCAATGAGCAGTTCTTC. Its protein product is CASSRDRVSNEQFF.